This T cell receptor (beta chain) was identified during a study of PD-1 blockade in mismatch repair-deficient tumors. Study in general: Patients had about 13 mismatch repair-deficient cancer types and were previously treated and progressing.

Here immunoSEQ multiplex PCR was the method, and the copy in TCRdb shows in-frame clones only, minus some. The sample lists under 50,000 clones, around four fifths seen once, with around 0.99% in the top ten. A few pembrolizumab responders had their TCRs sequenced. Study findings and constraints: Tumor-resident clones, often absent from pretreatment blood, expanded after pembrolizumab and then contracted.

About this clone: The antigen is undetermined.

The clonotype comes from an adult with mismatch repair-deficient cancer. The source material was PBMCs, sampled 38 to 40 weeks after starting pembrolizumab.

The CDR3 DNA reads TGTGCCAGCAGTGACGGGACTAGCGGGAGCCGGACCTACAATGAGCAGTTCTTC. Amino acid sequence: CASSDGTSGSRTYNEQFF. The chain joins TRBV28 to TRBJ2-1; 14 nucleotides line up with TRBD2. The germline gives CDR1 MDHEN, CDR2 SYDVKM. The CDR3 contains 18 residues. The V gene end was trimmed by 5 bases and the J gene end by 2 bases; junction bases not matched to a gene: 8.